These 29 T cell receptor beta chains came from one sample sequenced in a study of CD8+ T cells in alopecia areata. Indicated treatment: oral pan-JAK inhibitor, 5-10 mg twice daily. It was cDNA, reverse transcribed from extracted RNA, that served as the sequencing template. The data were produced by immunoSEQ multiplex PCR, yet TCRdb's version contains in-frame clones alone and is incomplete. The sample records 95,000 to 120,000 clones, 56% being singletons. Source: CD4+ T cells sorted from blood, taken at week 24, from a patient treated with tofacitinib. Source of these receptors: a human donor with alopecia areata.

The CDR3 DNA follows: TGTGCCAGCAGCCCGGATCTGACAGGGACGGAGACCCAGTACTTC. Protein sequence: CASSPDLTGTETQYF. The genes are TRBV7-9 and TRBJ2-5; 7 nucleotides match TRBD1. This CDR3 spans 15 amino acids. V lost 5 bases to trimming and J lost 5 bases; unmatched junction nucleotides: 11. The V gene's germline CDR1 is SEHNR and CDR2 FQNEAQ (reference sequence). Variable domain in full (rest from reference TRBV7-9 and TRBJ2-5): DTGVSQNPRHKITKRGQNVTFRCDPISEHNRLYWYRQTLGQGPEFLTYFQNEAQLEKSRLLSDRFSAERPKGSFSTLEIQRTEQGDSAMYLCASSPDLTGTETQYFGPGTRLLVL.

This chain joins TRBV5-1 and TRBJ1-6; 10 nucleotides agree with TRBD1. V gave up 0 bases and J gave up 7 bases; unmatched junction bases: 7. Germline V gene data show CDR1 as SGHRS and CDR2 as YFSETQ. This CDR3 spans 17 amino acids. The CDR3 region has the DNA TGCGCCAGCAGCTTGGAGTCCAGGGGACAGGGGAATTCACCCCTCCACTTT. Amino acids: CASSLESRGQGNSPLHF. The variable domain in full, completed from reference TRBV5-1 and TRBJ1-6, reads KAGVTQTPRYLIKTRGQQVTLSCSPISGHRSVSWYQQTPGQGLQFLFEYFSETQRNKGNFPGRFSGRQFSNSRSEMNVSTLELGDSALYLCASSLESRGQGNSPLHFGNGTRLTVT.

The rearrangement joins TRBV19 to TRBJ2-5; D unresolved. V shed 8 bases and J shed 5 bases, with 12 bases lying between them. CDR3 size: 12 residues. The V gene's germline CDR1 is LNHDA and CDR2 SQIVND (reference sequence). CDR3 region: CASSKGYETQYF. CDR3 DNA sequence: TGTGCCAGTTCCAAGGGATACGAGACCCAGTACTTC.

The chain carries TRBV23-1 and TRBJ2-1; a possible D gene is TRBD2 (5 bases). TRBV23-1 is an open reading frame whose function is uncertain. V lost 5 bases to trimming and J lost 2 bases, with 7 bases between them. The CDR3 runs to 13 residues. CDR3 DNA: TGCGCCAGCAGTGAGGGCCCCTACAATGAGCAGTTCTTC. Protein product: CASSEGPYNEQFF.

With respect to this clone: The junction shows a germline mismatch at one end, possibly a read error. The chain combines TRBV20-1 with TRBJ1-2; 8 positions agree with TRBD1. Germline V lookup: CDR1 DFQATT, CDR2 SNEGSKA (reference sequence). The CDR3 length is 11 residues. The CDR3 here is CSAAGGQAPHF. CDR3 DNA: TGCAGTGCTGCGGGGGGACAGGCCCCGCACTTC.

This clone was seen a single time. This sequence joins TRBV7-2 and TRBJ2-3, with 10 bases lining up with TRBD2. The CDR3 loop spans 14 amino acids. Germline V gives CDR1 SGHTA, CDR2 FQGNSA. The V and J ends lost 8 bases and 6 bases, in that order; junction bases with no gene match: 8. In nucleotides, the CDR3 is TGTGCCAGCCTCACCAGCGGGGGGGCGGATACGCAGTATTTT. It yields the protein CASLTSGGADTQYF.

The chain uses TRBV5-1 and TRBJ2-5; 9 bases map to TRBD2. The CDR3 runs 15 residues. Losses at the gene ends were 2 bases for V and 1 base for J; bases not matched to a gene: 3. The germline CDR1 and CDR2 sequences are SGHRS and YFSETQ. CDR3 sequence reads: CASSFSGGPQETQYF. CDR3 in DNA: TGCGCCAGCAGCTTCAGCGGGGGGCCCCAAGAGACCCAGTACTTC.

The chain carries TRBV6-6 and TRBJ1-2; unclear D gene. Trimming took off 2 bases at V and 8 bases at J, with 3 bases between the two ends. Germline CDR1 is MNHNY and CDR2 is SVGAGI (reference sequence). The CDR3 extends over 10 amino acids. The CDR3 nucleotides read TGTGCCAGCAGTTACCAGGGCTACACCTTC. Protein: CASSYQGYTF.

The J gene is TRBJ2-3, the V gene TRBV29-1; weak D call: TRBD1 (7 bases). This CDR3 spans 12 amino acids. Trimming cost V 6 bases and J 5 bases, with 12 bases left between them. CDR1 is SQVTM and CDR2 is ANQGSEA in the germline V gene. The CDR3 region has the DNA TGCAGCGTCGGGCAGGGGGGAGATACGCAGTATTTT. This gives the protein CSVGQGGDTQYF.

The chain employs TRBV2 and TRBJ2-5; D gene ambiguous. The CDR3 is 12 amino acids. Germline V lookup: CDR1 SNHLY, CDR2 FYNNEI. V lost 5 bases, J lost 7 bases, and 11 bases lay in between. The DNA of the CDR3 is TGTGCCAGCAGTCCTCGGCTTGGGACCCAGTACTTC. Amino acid sequence: CASSPRLGTQYF.

The V gene is TRBV7-2, the J gene TRBJ1-2; 9 nucleotides line up with TRBD1. The germline V gene has CDR1 SGHTA and CDR2 FQGNSA. This CDR3 region has 14 residues. J lost 6 bases, V lost 5 bases, and 7 bases had no gene match. DNA for the CDR3: TGTGCCAGCAGCCTCACAGGGGGCGACGATGGCTACACCTTC. Translating gives CASSLTGGDDGYTF.

Written as DNA, the CDR3 is TGTGCCAGCAGCGTAGGAACCAGAAACACCATATATTTT. As protein: CASSVGTRNTIYF. The chain combines TRBV9 with TRBJ1-3, with unresolved D. Germline CDR1 is SGDLS and CDR2 is YYNGEE. The CDR3 loop spans 13 amino acids. With 0 bases removed from V and 5 bases from J, the gap between germline ends came to 6 bases.

The V call is TRBV6-1, the J call TRBJ2-3; TRBD2 matches at 8 bases. CDR3 length equals 16 residues. Losses at the gene ends were 4 bases for V and 2 bases for J; bases not matched to a gene: 8. CDR1 and CDR2 (germline): MNHNS, SASEGT. The CDR3 here is CASSATSGSPTDTQYF. The CDR3 nucleotides read TGTGCCAGCAGTGCAACTAGCGGCTCGCCCACAGATACGCAGTATTTT.

This clone has more than one count but fewer than ten. The chain joins TRBV5-1 to TRBJ1-4; a possible D gene is TRBD1 (6 bases). Trimming cost V 1 base and J 5 bases, with 12 bases left between them. Germline CDR1 is SGHRS and CDR2 is YFSETQ. This CDR3 comprises 15 residues. The CDR3 here is CASSLSNRANEKLFF. The CDR3 DNA follows: TGCGCCAGCAGCTTGTCGAACAGGGCAAATGAAAAACTGTTTTTT. Looking up the rest from reference TRBV5-1 and TRBJ1-4 gives the full variable domain: KAGVTQTPRYLIKTRGQQVTLSCSPISGHRSVSWYQQTPGQGLQFLFEYFSETQRNKGNFPGRFSGRQFSNSRSEMNVSTLELGDSALYLCASSLSNRANEKLFFGSGTQLSVL.

CDR3: CAWTPNGGEKLFF. CDR3 nucleotides: TGTGCCTGGACCCCGAACGGGGGTGAAAAACTGTTTTTT. The rearrangement joins TRBV30 to TRBJ1-4; possible D gene TRBD1, 5 bases. Trimming pared 4 bases from V and 7 bases from J, leaving 13 bases between. The V gene's germline CDR1 is GTSNPN and CDR2 SVGIG (reference sequence). This CDR3 is built from 13 residues.

The rearrangement links TRBV11-2 to TRBJ2-7, with 7 bases aligning to TRBD2. V lost 5 bases and J lost 0; bases outside the gene matches: 4. This CDR3 contains 14 residues. Germline V gives CDR1 SGHAT, CDR2 FQNNGV. The CDR3 bases are TGTGCCAGCAGCCTCAGCGGGACCTCCTACGAGCAGTACTTC. The encoded protein is CASSLSGTSYEQYF.

Details on this clone: This CDR3 is also generated by other DNA sequences in the sample. CDR3 sequence (DNA): TGTGCCTGGAGTGTAGCTGAGACCCAGTACTTC. It encodes CAWSVAETQYF. The chain carries TRBV30 and TRBJ2-5; no clear D gene. Per germline, CDR1 GTSNPN and CDR2 SVGIG (reference sequence). The CDR3 has 11 amino acids. Trimming removed 0 bases at V and 5 bases at J, with 4 bases between.

This clone was recorded only once. The V gene is TRBV15, the J gene TRBJ1-4; unclear D gene. V gave up 0 bases and J gave up 3 bases, with 11 bases separating them. Looked up from germline, CDR1 is LNHNV and CDR2 is YYDKDF (reference sequence). The CDR3 is 16 amino acids. CDR3 in amino acids: CATSRDWGTPNEKLFF. CDR3 sequence (DNA): TGTGCCACCAGCAGAGATTGGGGAACTCCTAATGAAAAACTGTTTTTT.

This clone has just a few counts. This chain uses TRBV30 with TRBJ1-5, with D possibly matching TRBD1 (5 bases). Germline V gene sequence: CDR1 GTSNPN, CDR2 SVGIG (reference sequence). With 4 bases removed from V and 6 bases from J, the gap between germline ends came to 13 bases. The CDR3 extends over 13 amino acids. The CDR3 DNA sequence: TGTGCCTGGACCCCACGGGGGGGTCAGCCCCAGCATTTT. Translated, it gives CAWTPRGGQPQHF.

This chain connects TRBV11-1 to TRBJ1-5; D is unresolved. V lost 0 bases and J 5 bases, leaving 5 bases between the germline ends. The CDR3 runs to 13 residues. Germline V gene sequence: CDR1 SGHAT, CDR2 FQDESV (reference sequence). DNA of the CDR3: TGTGCCAGCAGCTTAGCGTGGGATCAGCCCCAGCATTTT. Protein product: CASSLAWDQPQHF.

The chain uses TRBV4-1 and TRBJ1-1; D remains ambiguous. The CDR3 covers 14 residues. V lost 0 bases, J lost 3 bases, and 8 bases lay in between. Germline-derived CDR1 and CDR2 are MGHRA and YSYEKL. CDR3 amino acids: CASSQEVGYTEAFF. As DNA, the CDR3 is TGCGCCAGCAGCCAAGAGGTAGGGTACACTGAAGCTTTCTTT.

V gene TRBV27 combines with J gene TRBJ2-7; 12 bases map to TRBD2. Germline-derived CDR1 and CDR2 are MNHEY and SMNVEV (reference sequence). The CDR3 is 13 residues long. With V trimmed by 6 bases and J by 12 bases, 9 bases remained unmatched. The CDR3: CASSLGTSGQPYF. For the CDR3, the DNA is TGTGCCAGCAGCCTTGGGACTAGCGGGCAGCCGTACTTC.

The chain uses TRBV13 and TRBJ2-5; D is undetermined. The V end lost 4 bases, the J end lost 7 bases, and 7 bases lay between the germline ends. CDR3 length: 11 residues. Germline CDR1 reads PRHDT; CDR2 reads FYEKMQ (reference sequence). CDR3 coding DNA: TGTGCCAGCAGCTCCACTGCGACCCAGTACTTC. Translating it yields CASSSTATQYF.

This chain joins TRBV27 and TRBJ1-2; 7 bases match TRBD1. This CDR3 has 16 residues. Germline loops: CDR1 MNHEY, CDR2 SMNVEV (reference sequence). The trim removed 4 bases at V and 5 bases at J, leaving 13 bases unmatched. The CDR3 nucleotides read TGTGCCAGCAGTTCCTTGACAGGGCGGCTGGGGTATGGCTACACCTTC. It is translated as CASSSLTGRLGYGYTF.

Only a few counts were recorded for this clone. The chain employs TRBV29-1 and TRBJ2-7, with D possibly being TRBD1 (5 bases). Germline V gene sequence: CDR1 SQVTM, CDR2 ANQGSEA. V shed 6 bases and J shed 2 bases, with 8 bases lying between them. This CDR3 region has 11 residues. This chain's CDR3 is CSVRVTYEQYF. The CDR3 DNA follows: TGCAGCGTCAGGGTGACCTACGAGCAGTACTTC.

This clone appeared a few times. The rearrangement joins TRBV27 to TRBJ2-1, with D perhaps matching TRBD2 (5 bases). The CDR3 extends over 14 amino acids. Per germline, CDR1 MNHEY and CDR2 SMNVEV (reference sequence). Trimming left V 3 bases short and J 4 bases short, with 10 bases between. The CDR3 region has the DNA TGTGCCAGCAGTTTGGGCTGGAGGTACAATGAGCAGTTCTTC. Protein sequence: CASSLGWRYNEQFF.

The V call is TRBV19, the J call TRBJ1-1; 7 nucleotides align to TRBD1. This CDR3 region has 12 residues. The germline gives CDR1 LNHDA, CDR2 SQIVND (reference sequence). The V and J ends lost 3 bases and 7 bases, in that order; junction bases with no gene match: 2. The CDR3 nucleotides are TGTGCCAGTAGTATCCGGACAGGTGAAGCTTTCTTT. Translating gives CASSIRTGEAFF. The variable domain in full, with the rest retrieved from reference TRBV19 and TRBJ1-1, is DGGITQSPKYLFRKEGQNVTLSCEQNLNHDAMYWYRQDPGQGLRLIYYSQIVNDFQKGDIAEGYSVSREKKESFPLTVTSAQKNPTAFYLCASSIRTGEAFFGQGTRLTVV.

The J gene is TRBJ2-5, the V gene TRBV28; no clear D. Germline CDR1 MDHEN, CDR2 SYDVKM. The V end lost 6 bases, the J end lost 5 bases, and 10 bases lay between the germline ends. The CDR3 runs to 12 residues. For the CDR3, the DNA is TGTGCCAGCAGACAAGACGGGGAGACCCAGTACTTC. Its protein is CASRQDGETQYF.

The V gene is TRBV5-1, the J gene TRBJ2-3; TRBD2 matches 9 bases. J gave up 0 bases and V 7 bases, and 15 bases lay outside the gene matches. Germline loops: CDR1 SGHRS, CDR2 YFSETQ. This CDR3 region has 18 residues. CDR3 loop: CASRGGAGGLKSTDTQYF. For the CDR3, the DNA is TGCGCCAGCCGAGGAGGAGCGGGGGGCCTAAAAAGCACAGATACGCAGTATTTT.